This T cell receptor beta chain derives from a study of vaccination effects on CD4 cells after COVID-19. Produced via immunoSEQ multiplex PCR; TCRdb's table is partial and in-frame only. The data hold just under 75,000 clones, with nearly 75% observed a single time. Notes on this clone: Its target is unknown. The sample holds other DNA sequences that translate to the same CDR3.

Investigators separated out CD4+ T cells once 10 days of culture had passed. Vaccination of participants consisted of two doses of either the BNT162b2 or mRNA-1273 vaccine. At days 3 and 7, half of the medium was exchanged for IL-2 medium. V was pared by 3 bases and J by 0 bases, with 7 bases between. The CDR3 extends over 14 amino acids. Germline-derived CDR1 and CDR2 are LGHNA and YSLEER. This TCR came from a human donor who received a COVID-19 vaccine. Here the sequenced sample was CD4+ T cells from PBMCs cultured without peptide, taken after COVID-19 vaccination. The chain links TRBV4-3 to TRBJ2-3; D gene uncertain. In DNA form, the CDR3 reads TGCGCCAGCAGCCAGGGTTTTAGCACAGATACGCAGTATTTT. As protein: CASSQGFSTDTQYF.